This TCR beta chain originates from a study of T cell repertoires in cytomegalovirus infection. Study summary: Alongside well-studied HLA-B-restricted CMV epitopes, recently identified HLA-C-restricted CMV epitopes were also used. An indication of both CMV infection and matching HLA type came from public TCR beta signatures.

This clonotype was seen a few times. Its cognate antigen is unknown. Broader study findings: There were HLA-C-restricted CMV-specific TCR beta clonotypes dominating the ex vivo response. Public TCR beta family frequency separated CMV-and-HLA carriers, including in an independent cohort.

TCRdb re-derived calls from the reads in MiXCR, one entry per CDR3 protein. The table includes around 71,000 distinct CDR3 sequences, 20% detected once. Between the trimmed V and J ends, which lost 1 base and 3 bases, there was a span of 16 bases. The CDR3 is 17 amino acids. From germline, CDR1 is SGHTA and CDR2 FQGNSA. This TCR derives from a human donor in good health (CMV status not recorded). Some clones in this sample may be carry-over from other donors' samples. Sequenced material: CD8+ T cells from cultured PBMCs, taken from culture after CMV antigen stimulation. This chain joins TRBV7-2 and TRBJ1-5; no firm D call. The CDR3 DNA sequence: TGTGCCAGCAGCTTAGGTAGGAGGGCTGGGGTCAATCAGCCCCAGCATTTT. Encoded protein: CASSLGRRAGVNQPQHF.